This T cell receptor beta chain was identified in a study of blood T cell repertoires in COVID-19. Across the study: The origin of the acute and convalescent COVID-19 samples was the United States, Italy and Spain. Sample material is recorded as cDNA or gDNA derived from T cells, B-cell-depleted T cells, or PBMCs.

The age range of participants was about 18 to 100 years, with residence in some 25 US areas. Participant-reported clinical history was the basis for cohort assignment. This table comes from immunoSEQ multiplex PCR, and its TCRdb copy is limited to in-frame clones, with some not included. The repertoire includes under 300,000 clones, 75% to 95% of them detected once, and 1.5% to 2% sits in the top ten. The CDR3 runs to 15 residues. CDR1 and CDR2 (germline): SGHRS, YFSETQ. V lost 6 bases, J lost 4 bases, and 11 bases stayed unmatched. The chain uses TRBV5-1 and TRBJ1-2; 8 bases are shared with TRBD1. The sequence was obtained from a woman under 30 who had recovered from COVID-19. Material for sequencing was PBMCs or T cells enriched from blood (not recorded which). The CDR3 DNA follows: TGCGCCAGCACTAAGGACAGGGTGGGGGGCTATGGCTACACCTTC. Residues: CASTKDRVGGYGYTF.